This T cell receptor beta chain was observed in a study of T-cell memory formation after mild COVID-19. Study outcomes and limitations: For contracting clones, CD4+ ones sat mainly in CM and EM, CD8+ in EMRA.

V was shortened by 0 bases and J by 3 bases, with 6 bases between the two germline ends. CDR1 SQVTM and CDR2 ANQGSEA come from the germline V gene. CDR3 length: 14 amino acids. About this clonotype itself: The antigen is undetermined.

TCRdb passed the 5' RACE reads through MiXCR, listing each CDR3 protein once. The repertoire holds fewer than 450,000 distinct CDR3 sequences, under 25% seen once, with around 12% in the top ten. Sample: PBMCs or a T cell subset sorted from them (not recorded which). The chain links TRBV29-1 to TRBJ2-6; unclear D gene. The clonotype comes from an adult woman who had mild COVID-19 (a few samples of this study predate the infection). Cell type and time point are not known. Here the CDR3 DNA reads TGCAGCGTTGAAGATGTGCGTGGGGCCAACGTCCTGACTTTC. This translates into CSVEDVRGANVLTF. Full variable domain (missing parts from reference TRBV29-1 and TRBJ2-6): SAVISQKPSRDICQRGTSLTIQCQVDSQVTMMFWYRQQPGQSLTLIATANQGSEATYESGFVIDKFPISRPNLTFSTLTVSNMSPEDSSIYLCSVEDVRGANVLTFGAGSRLTVL.